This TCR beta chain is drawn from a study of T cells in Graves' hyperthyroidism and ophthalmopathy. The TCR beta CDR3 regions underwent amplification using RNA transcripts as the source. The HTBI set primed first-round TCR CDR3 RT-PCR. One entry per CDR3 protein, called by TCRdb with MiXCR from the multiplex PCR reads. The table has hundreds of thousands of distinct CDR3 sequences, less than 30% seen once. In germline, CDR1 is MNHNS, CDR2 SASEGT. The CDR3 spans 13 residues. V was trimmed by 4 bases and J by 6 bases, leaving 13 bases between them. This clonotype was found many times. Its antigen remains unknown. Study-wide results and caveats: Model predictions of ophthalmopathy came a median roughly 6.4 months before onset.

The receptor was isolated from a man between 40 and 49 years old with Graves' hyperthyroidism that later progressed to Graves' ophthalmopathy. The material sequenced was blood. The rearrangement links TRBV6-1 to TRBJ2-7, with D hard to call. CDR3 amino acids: CASSALRWGEQYF. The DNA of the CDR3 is TGTGCCAGCAGTGCCCTCAGGTGGGGCGAGCAGTACTTC.